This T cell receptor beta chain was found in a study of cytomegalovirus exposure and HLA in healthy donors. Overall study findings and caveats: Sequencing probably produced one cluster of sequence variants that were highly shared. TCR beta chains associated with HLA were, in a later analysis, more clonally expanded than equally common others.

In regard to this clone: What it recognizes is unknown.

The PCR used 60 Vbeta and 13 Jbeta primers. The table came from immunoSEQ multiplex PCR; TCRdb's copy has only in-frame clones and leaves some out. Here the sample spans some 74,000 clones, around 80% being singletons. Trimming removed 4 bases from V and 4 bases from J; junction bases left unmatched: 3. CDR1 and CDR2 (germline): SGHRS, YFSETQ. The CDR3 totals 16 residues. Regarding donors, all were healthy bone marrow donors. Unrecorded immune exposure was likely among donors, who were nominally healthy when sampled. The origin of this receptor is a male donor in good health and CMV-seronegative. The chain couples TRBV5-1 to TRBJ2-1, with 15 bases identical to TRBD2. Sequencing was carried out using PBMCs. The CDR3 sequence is CASSRTSGGGYNEQFF. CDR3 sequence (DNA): TGCGCCAGCAGCCGGACTAGCGGGGGGGGATACAATGAGCAGTTCTTC.